This T cell receptor (beta chain) was recorded in a study of patients and donors after allogeneic stem cell transplantation. TCRdb re-analysed the RT-PCR reads in MiXCR, keeping a single row per CDR3 protein. The data show about a million distinct CDR3 sequences, roughly 18% seen once. Trimming pared 0 bases from V and 1 base from J, leaving 10 bases between. The CDR3 sequence is 15 residues long. Germline V CDR1 and CDR2: SGHDT, YYEEEE. The V call is TRBV5-6, the J call TRBJ1-1; D unclear. The clonotype originates from a human donor who was either an allogeneic HSCT recipient or a stem cell or donor lymphocyte infusion donor (not recorded which). It is not recorded whose cells these are; they may come from a transplant donor. The sequenced sample consisted of blood, either unsorted or a sorted T cell fraction (not recorded which). In nucleotides, the CDR3 is TGTGCCAGCAGCTTGGGCTGGGGATGGAACACTGAAGCTTTCTTT. Translation: CASSLGWGWNTEAFF. The complete variable domain, with remaining parts taken from reference TRBV5-6 and TRBJ1-1, reads DAGVTQSPTHLIKTRGQQVTLRCSPKSGHDTVSWYQQALGQGPQFIFQYYEEEERQRGNFPDRFSGHQFPNYSSELNVNALLLGDSALYLCASSLGWGWNTEAFFGQGTRLTVV.